One sample yielded the 16 T cell receptor beta chains listed below, sequenced in a study of shared clonotypes between healthy human individuals. TCRdb's table, derived via immunoSEQ multiplex PCR, lists solely in-frame clones and lacks some. The top ten hold about 1.5% of the sample, which has under 1,100,000 clones, 65% to 80% seen once. Sequenced input: memory CD4+ T cells sorted from blood. The subset was: CD45RA-negative fraction. These receptor sequences come from a man aged 18 to 35 in good health.

V gene TRBV28 combines with J gene TRBJ2-3; unclear D gene. CDR1 and CDR2 (germline): MDHEN, SYDVKM. V was shortened by 10 bases and J by 2 bases, with 10 bases between the two germline ends. This CDR3 has 12 residues. The CDR3 DNA follows: TGTGCCACCCACGGAGACACAGATACGCAGTATTTT. As protein: CATHGDTDTQYF.

This chain joins TRBV7-9 and TRBJ1-2; no reliable D call. Between the trimmed V and J ends, which lost 5 bases and 0 bases, there was a span of 13 bases. The CDR3 has 15 residues. CDR1 is SEHNR, CDR2 FQNEAQ, per germline (reference sequence). The DNA for the CDR3 is TGTGCCAGCAGCACTCGTGTGACGTCTAACTATGGCTACACCTTC. It yields the protein CASSTRVTSNYGYTF.

On this clone itself: The same CDR3 can be traced to other DNA sequences in this sample. The chain couples TRBV9 to TRBJ2-1, with TRBD2 matching 8 bases. The CDR3 runs 17 residues. The junction had 9 bases not matched to a gene; V was cut back by 0 bases and J by 4 bases. Germline-derived CDR1 and CDR2 are SGDLS and YYNGEE. The DNA for the CDR3 is TGTGCCAGCAGCGTAGTCCAAGGGGCGGGAGGATACAATGAGCAGTTCTTC. It is translated as CASSVVQGAGGYNEQFF.

The chain links TRBV6-1 to TRBJ1-5; D gene ambiguous. Per germline, CDR1 MNHNS and CDR2 SASEGT. CDR3 length equals 14 residues. V lost 4 bases, J lost 1 base, and 8 bases lay in between. CDR3 coding DNA: TGTGCCAGCAGTGTTCAGGCAAGCAATCAGCCCCAGCATTTT. It encodes CASSVQASNQPQHF.

The rearrangement joins TRBV10-3 to TRBJ1-2; possible D gene TRBD1, 5 bases. Looked up from germline, CDR1 is ENHRY and CDR2 is SYGVKD. This CDR3 has 14 residues. The ends were cut back, 6 bases at V and 1 base at J, with 12 bases in the middle. The CDR3 DNA reads as TGTGCCATCAGACCAGGGATGGGTAACTATGGCTACACCTTC. Translated: CAIRPGMGNYGYTF.

This rearrangement joins TRBV19 to TRBJ1-5; D remains ambiguous. CDR1 is LNHDA and CDR2 is SQIVND in the germline V gene (reference sequence). The CDR3 runs 16 residues. V was pared by 4 bases and J by 0 bases, with 13 bases between. CDR3 residues: CASSTNMEYSNQPQHF. The CDR3 region has the DNA TGTGCCAGTAGTACGAATATGGAATATAGCAATCAGCCCCAGCATTTT.

The chain links TRBV7-9 to TRBJ1-5, with D hard to call. The CDR3 consists of 13 residues. Germline V CDR1 and CDR2: SEHNR, FQNEAQ (reference sequence). Trimming removed 0 bases at V and 11 bases at J, with 11 bases between. In DNA form, the CDR3 reads TGTGCCAGCAGCTTAGCGGGTGGTATAGCCCAGCATTTT. Translation: CASSLAGGIAQHF.

V and J are TRBV18 and TRBJ2-7; 8 bases are shared with TRBD1. The germline CDR1 and CDR2 sequences are KGHSH and LQKENI. The trim removed 3 bases at V and 1 base at J, leaving 5 bases unmatched. This CDR3 region has 15 residues. The CDR3 DNA reads as TGTGCCAGCTCACCTACAGGGGGGAAATCCTACGAGCAGTACTTC. Its protein product is CASSPTGGKSYEQYF.

This clone was seen only once. The rearrangement uses TRBV5-1 and TRBJ2-7; 8 bases are shared with TRBD2. V dropped 3 bases and J dropped 4; count of bases not matched to a gene: 12. The CDR3 runs 16 residues. CDR1 is SGHRS and CDR2 is YFSETQ in the germline V gene. The CDR3 protein is CASSSHASGQTYEQYF. As DNA, the CDR3 is TGCGCCAGCAGCTCCCACGCTAGCGGGCAGACTTACGAGCAGTACTTC.

The V call is TRBV5-6, the J call TRBJ1-4; no clear D gene. V lost 0 bases to trimming and J lost 6 bases, with 12 bases between them. Germline CDR1 SGHDT, CDR2 YYEEEE. The CDR3 is made up of 15 amino acids. CDR3 in DNA: TGTGCCAGCAGCTTGGCAGTGAAGCCCGATGAAAAACTGTTTTTT. It yields the protein CASSLAVKPDEKLFF.

The chain employs TRBV5-6 and TRBJ1-2, with 7 bases that match TRBD1. CDR3 length: 13 residues. In germline, CDR1 is SGHDT, CDR2 YYEEEE. V shed 2 bases and J 6 bases; nucleotides not matched to a gene: 4. CDR3 nucleotides: TGTGCCAGCAGCTTATCTGGGACAGATGGCTACACCTTC. This gives the protein CASSLSGTDGYTF. Drawing the rest from reference TRBV5-6 and TRBJ1-2, the complete variable domain is DAGVTQSPTHLIKTRGQQVTLRCSPKSGHDTVSWYQQALGQGPQFIFQYYEEEERQRGNFPDRFSGHQFPNYSSELNVNALLLGDSALYLCASSLSGTDGYTFGSGTRLTVV.

Only a few counts were recorded for this clone. This chain uses TRBV6-7 with TRBJ1-5, with D possibly matching TRBD1 (5 bases). TRBV6-7 is classed as an ORF, of uncertain function. The CDR3 contains 19 residues. Trimming cost V 2 bases and J 2 bases, with 22 bases left between them. DNA of the CDR3: TGTGCCAGCAGTTACCCTGACAGTTACCGAGCCAGGGGCAATCAGCCCCAGCATTTT. Protein: CASSYPDSYRARGNQPQHF.

This clone was recorded at least ten times. The chain carries TRBV28 and TRBJ2-5; D call uncertain. From germline, CDR1 is MDHEN and CDR2 SYDVKM. The CDR3 sequence is 12 residues long. Between the trimmed V and J ends, which lost 7 bases and 3 bases, there was a span of 9 bases. The CDR3 loop reads CASMASKETQYF. The CDR3 region has the DNA TGTGCCAGCATGGCCAGTAAAGAGACCCAGTACTTC.

This clone was counted between two and nine times. V gene TRBV25-1 combines with J gene TRBJ1-5; 10 nucleotides align to TRBD1. Unmatched junction bases numbered 9, after V lost 9 bases and J lost 7 bases. The CDR3 consists of 14 residues. In germline, CDR1 is MGHDK, CDR2 SYGVNS. The CDR3 coding sequence is TGTGCCAGTTCCCCGGGACAGGGGAACCAGCCCCAGCATTTT. Translating gives CASSPGQGNQPQHF.

This clone was seen more than once but under ten times. The chain joins TRBV5-1 to TRBJ2-5; tentative D call: TRBD2 (5 bases). CDR1 SGHRS and CDR2 YFSETQ come from the germline V gene. V lost 0 bases to trimming and J lost 5 bases, with 11 bases between them. This CDR3 spans 14 amino acids. CDR3 coding DNA: TGCGCCAGCAGCTTGGAGGGTTGGAGGGAGACCCAGTACTTC. Its protein is CASSLEGWRETQYF. The full variable domain, completed using reference TRBV5-1 and TRBJ2-5, is KAGVTQTPRYLIKTRGQQVTLSCSPISGHRSVSWYQQTPGQGLQFLFEYFSETQRNKGNFPGRFSGRQFSNSRSEMNVSTLELGDSALYLCASSLEGWRETQYFGPGTRLLVL.

The V gene is TRBV27, the J gene TRBJ2-7; D unclear. V was cut by 6 bases and J by 0 bases, with 12 bases left in between. Germline CDR1 MNHEY, CDR2 SMNVEV (reference sequence). This CDR3 contains 14 residues. The CDR3 nucleotides read TGTGCCAGCAGCAGCCAACGTAGCTCCTACGAGCAGTACTTC. It specifies CASSSQRSSYEQYF.